A selection of T cell receptor beta chains follows, all from one sample in a study of T cells in Graves' hyperthyroidism and ophthalmopathy. TCRdb analysed the multiplex PCR reads with MiXCR anew, one entry per CDR3 protein. The sample shows more than 300,000 distinct CDR3 sequences, approximately 15% of them seen only once. The source material was blood. The receptors derive from a woman younger than 45 with Graves' hyperthyroidism. Both conserved end residues are part of each CDR3. D genes are given only for firm matches. Clone size, where shown, is once, few, many, or a class for clones that have expanded.

V: TRBV20-1
size: few
J: TRBJ2-5
D: NA
CDR3: CTSTSGQQETQYF
DNA: TGCACCTCTACATCGGGACAACAAGAGACCCAGTACTTC

V: TRBV10-2
size: few
J: TRBJ1-3
D: NA
CDR3: CASSESGGSGNTIYF
DNA: TGCGCCAGCAGTGAGTCAGGAGGTTCTGGAAACACCATATATTTT

V: TRBV3-1
size: NA
J: TRBJ1-6
D: TRBD1
CDR3: CASSQGQGEGSPLHF
DNA: TGTGCCAGCAGCCAAGGACAGGGGGAGGGTTCACCCCTCCACTTT

V: TRBV6-2/TRBV6-3
size: few
J: TRBJ1-5
D: NA
CDR3: CASSDLGGARQPQHF
DNA: TGTGCCAGCAGCGACCTTGGGGGGGCGAGGCAGCCCCAGCATTTT

V: TRBV11-2
size: NA
J: TRBJ1-3
D: NA
CDR3: CASSLGRLGNTIYF
DNA: TGTGCCAGCAGCTTAGGTCGATTAGGGAACACCATATATTTT

V: TRBV15
size: many
J: TRBJ2-3
D: NA
CDR3: CATSGMPVYTDTQYF
DNA: TGTGCCACCAGCGGTATGCCGGTGTACACAGATACGCAGTATTTT

V: TRBV7-8
size: few
J: TRBJ1-3
D: NA
CDR3: CASSLDLGNTIYF
DNA: TGTGCCAGCAGCTTAGACCTTGGAAACACCATATATTTT

V: TRBV20-1
size: NA
J: TRBJ2-3
D: NA
CDR3: CSARAGDGGRTDTQYF
DNA: TGCAGTGCTAGGGCTGGCGACGGGGGCCGGACAGATACGCAGTATTTT

V: TRBV7-2
size: many
J: TRBJ1-6
D: TRBD1
CDR3: CASGVTGANSPLHF
DNA: TGTGCCAGCGGCGTGACAGGGGCTAATTCACCCCTCCACTTT

V: TRBV12-5
size: many
J: TRBJ2-1
D: TRBD2
CDR3: CASGLDVRHGLAGGYNEQFF
DNA: TGTGCTAGTGGTTTGGACGTACGTCACGGACTAGCGGGAGGATACAATGAGCAGTTCTTC

V: TRBV28
size: few
J: TRBJ1-2
D: NA
CDR3: CASGGNYGYTF
DNA: TGTGCCAGCGGGGGTAACTATGGCTACACCTTC

V: TRBV6-1
size: many
J: TRBJ2-6
D: NA
CDR3: CASSAGDGGANVLTF
DNA: TGTGCCAGCAGTGCTGGGGATGGTGGGGCCAACGTCCTGACTTTC

V: TRBV19
size: NA
J: TRBJ2-5
D: NA
CDR3: CASRSLGGETQYF
DNA: TGTGCCAGTAGATCGTTGGGGGGAGAGACCCAGTACTTC

V: TRBV4-1
size: NA
J: TRBJ2-1
D: NA
CDR3: CASSLSSRTIGTRNYNEQFF
DNA: TGCGCCAGCAGCCTTAGCTCCAGAACTATCGGGACACGCAACTACAATGAGCAGTTCTTC

V: TRBV7-2
size: many
J: TRBJ1-2
D: TRBD1
CDR3: CASSSPTGNGYTF
DNA: TGTGCCAGCAGCTCCCCGACAGGGAACGGCTACACCTTC

V: TRBV7-9
size: many
J: TRBJ1-4
D: NA
CDR3: CASSLGDRRGTNEKLFF
DNA: TGTGCCAGCAGCTTAGGGGACCGTCGAGGGACTAATGAAAAACTGTTTTTT

V: TRBV28
size: many
J: TRBJ2-6
D: TRBD1
CDR3: CASTPSSKGAGANVLTF
DNA: TGTGCCAGCACCCCCTCGTCGAAGGGGGCCGGGGCCAACGTCCTGACTTTC

V: TRBV4-1
size: few
J: TRBJ1-5
D: NA
CDR3: CASSQISGGSSQPQHF
DNA: TGCGCCAGCAGCCAAATAAGTGGGGGAAGTAGTCAGCCCCAGCATTTT

V: TRBV15
size: NA
J: TRBJ1-1
D: NA
CDR3: CATSRDREPHTEAFF
DNA: TGTGCCACCAGCAGAGATCGGGAACCGCACACTGAAGCTTTCTTT

V: TRBV6-1
size: NA
J: TRBJ1-5
D: NA
CDR3: CASKVFGGRGQPQHF
DNA: TGTGCCAGCAAGGTTTTCGGGGGAAGAGGGCAGCCCCAGCATTTT

V: TRBV5-1
size: many
J: TRBJ2-3
D: TRBD1
CDR3: CASSSGQGGDTQYF
DNA: TGCGCCAGCAGCTCGGGACAGGGAGGAGATACGCAGTATTTT

V: TRBV7-2
size: NA
J: TRBJ2-7
D: TRBD1
CDR3: CASSKPGTGVYEQYF
DNA: TGTGCCAGCAGCAAGCCCGGGACAGGAGTCTACGAGCAGTACTTC

V: TRBV3-1
size: few
J: TRBJ1-5
D: NA
CDR3: CASSQDGFAAQHF
DNA: TGTGCCAGCAGCCAAGACGGTTTTGCAGCCCAGCATTTT

V: TRBV27
size: many
J: TRBJ2-5
D: NA
CDR3: CASSYHGGGQETQYF
DNA: TGTGCCAGCAGTTACCACGGGGGAGGCCAAGAGACCCAGTACTTC

V: TRBV7-8
size: many
J: TRBJ2-5
D: TRBD2
CDR3: CASSLAWSGSHQETQYF
DNA: TGTGCCAGCAGCTTAGCGTGGAGCGGGAGTCATCAAGAGACCCAGTACTTC